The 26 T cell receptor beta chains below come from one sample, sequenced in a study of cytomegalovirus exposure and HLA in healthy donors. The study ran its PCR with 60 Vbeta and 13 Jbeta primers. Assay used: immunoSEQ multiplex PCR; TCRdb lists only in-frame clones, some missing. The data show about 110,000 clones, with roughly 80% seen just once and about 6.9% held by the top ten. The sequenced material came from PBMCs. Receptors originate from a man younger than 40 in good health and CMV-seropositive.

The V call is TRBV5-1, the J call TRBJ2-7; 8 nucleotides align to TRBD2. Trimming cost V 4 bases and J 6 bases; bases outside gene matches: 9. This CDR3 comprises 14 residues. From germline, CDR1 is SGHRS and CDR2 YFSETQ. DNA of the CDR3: TGCGCCAGCAGCCCTGGGGGACTAGAAGCCGAGCAGTACTTC. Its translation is CASSPGGLEAEQYF.

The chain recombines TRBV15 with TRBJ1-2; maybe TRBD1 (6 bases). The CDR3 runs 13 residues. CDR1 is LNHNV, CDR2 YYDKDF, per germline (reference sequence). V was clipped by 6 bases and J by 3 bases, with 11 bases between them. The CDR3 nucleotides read TGTGCCACCAGACAGGGATGGGACTATGGCTACACCTTC. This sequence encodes CATRQGWDYGYTF.

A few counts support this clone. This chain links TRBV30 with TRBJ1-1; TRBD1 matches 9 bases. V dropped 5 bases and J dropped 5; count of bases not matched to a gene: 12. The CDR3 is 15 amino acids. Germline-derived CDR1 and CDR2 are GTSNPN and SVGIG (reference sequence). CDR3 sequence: CAWSGGDRGFTEAFF. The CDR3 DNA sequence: TGTGCCTGGTCCGGGGGCGACAGGGGGTTTACTGAAGCTTTCTTT. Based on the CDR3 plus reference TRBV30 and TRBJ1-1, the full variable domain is SQTIHQWPATLVQPVGSPLSLECTVEGTSNPNLYWYRQAAGRGLQLLFYSVGIGQISSEVPQNLSASRPQDRQFILSSKKLLLSDSGFYLCAWSGGDRGFTEAFFGQGTRLTVV.

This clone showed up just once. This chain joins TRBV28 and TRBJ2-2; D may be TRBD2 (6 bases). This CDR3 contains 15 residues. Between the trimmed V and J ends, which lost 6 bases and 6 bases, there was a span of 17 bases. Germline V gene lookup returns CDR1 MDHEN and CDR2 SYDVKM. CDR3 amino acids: CASSLGGVRAGELFF. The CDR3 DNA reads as TGTGCCAGCAGCCTCGGCGGGGTTCGGGCCGGGGAGCTGTTTTTT.

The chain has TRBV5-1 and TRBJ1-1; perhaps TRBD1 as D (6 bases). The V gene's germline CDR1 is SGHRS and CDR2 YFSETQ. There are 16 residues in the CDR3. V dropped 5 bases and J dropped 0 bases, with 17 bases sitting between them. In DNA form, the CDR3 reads TGCGCCAGCAGTATACAGGGTGGGGGTCTGAACACTGAAGCTTTCTTT. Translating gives CASSIQGGGLNTEAFF.

The CDR3 DNA reads as TGCGCCAGCAGCTTGGCCGGGGGGCAGAACACCGGGGAGCTGTTTTTT. Amino acids: CASSLAGGQNTGELFF. The J gene is TRBJ2-2, the V gene TRBV5-1; D perhaps matches TRBD2 (7 bases). Germline CDR1 SGHRS, CDR2 YFSETQ. The CDR3 has 16 amino acids. The ends were cut back, 0 bases at V and 1 base at J, with 10 bases in the middle.

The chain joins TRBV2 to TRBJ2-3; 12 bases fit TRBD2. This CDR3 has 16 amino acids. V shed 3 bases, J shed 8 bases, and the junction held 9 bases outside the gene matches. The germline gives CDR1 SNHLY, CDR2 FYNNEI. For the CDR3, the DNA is TGTGCCAGCAGTGATGACGCTAGCGGGGGGGCCGGTACGCAGTATTTT. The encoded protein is CASSDDASGGAGTQYF.

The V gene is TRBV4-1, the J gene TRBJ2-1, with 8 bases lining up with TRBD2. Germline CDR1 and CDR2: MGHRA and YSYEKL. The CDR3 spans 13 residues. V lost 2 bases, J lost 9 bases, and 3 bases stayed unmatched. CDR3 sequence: CASSQRLASEQFF. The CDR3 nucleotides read TGCGCCAGCAGCCAACGACTAGCGAGTGAGCAGTTCTTC.

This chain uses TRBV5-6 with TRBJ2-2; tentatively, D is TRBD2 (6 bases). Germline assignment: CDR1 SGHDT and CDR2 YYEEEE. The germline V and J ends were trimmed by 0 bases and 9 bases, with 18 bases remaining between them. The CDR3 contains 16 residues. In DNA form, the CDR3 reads TGTGCCAGCAGCTTGGGGTGGAGGGCCAAGGCCAGGGAGCTGTTTTTT. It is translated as CASSLGWRAKARELFF.

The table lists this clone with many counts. The CDR3 DNA follows: TGTGCCAGTAGTATAGACTGGCCAGCTAACTATGGCTACACCTTC. Its protein is CASSIDWPANYGYTF. V and J are TRBV19 and TRBJ1-2; unclear D gene. This CDR3 spans 15 amino acids. V was shortened by 0 bases and J by 0 bases, with 8 bases between the two germline ends. The V gene's germline CDR1 is LNHDA and CDR2 SQIVND (reference sequence).

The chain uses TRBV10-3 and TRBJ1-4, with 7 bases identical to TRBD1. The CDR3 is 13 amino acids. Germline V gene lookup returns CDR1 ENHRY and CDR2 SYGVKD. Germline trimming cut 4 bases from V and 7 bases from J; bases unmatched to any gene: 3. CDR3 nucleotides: TGTGCCATCAGTGGAGCAGGGGGTGAAAAACTGTTTTTT. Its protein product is CAISGAGGEKLFF.

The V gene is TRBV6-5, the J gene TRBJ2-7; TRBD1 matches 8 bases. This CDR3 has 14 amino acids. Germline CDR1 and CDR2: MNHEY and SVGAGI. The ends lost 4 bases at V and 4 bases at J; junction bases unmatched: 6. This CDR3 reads CASSSRGRNYEQYF. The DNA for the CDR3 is TGTGCCAGCAGTTCCAGGGGGCGAAATTACGAGCAGTACTTC.

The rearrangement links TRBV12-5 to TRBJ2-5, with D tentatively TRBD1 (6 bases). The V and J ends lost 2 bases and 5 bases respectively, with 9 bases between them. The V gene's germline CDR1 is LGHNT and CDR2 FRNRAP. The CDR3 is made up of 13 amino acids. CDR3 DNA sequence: TGTGCTAGTGGTTTGAGGGGGTGGGAGACCCAGTACTTC. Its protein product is CASGLRGWETQYF.

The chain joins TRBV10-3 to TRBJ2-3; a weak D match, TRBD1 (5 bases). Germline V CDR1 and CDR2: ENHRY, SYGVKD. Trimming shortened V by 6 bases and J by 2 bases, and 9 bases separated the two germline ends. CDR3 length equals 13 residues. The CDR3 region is CAIRGEITDTQYF. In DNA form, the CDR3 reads TGTGCCATCAGAGGGGAAATCACAGATACGCAGTATTTT.

The CDR3 DNA sequence: TGTGCCAGCAGTTCCCCAGGGGTCTACGAGCAGTACTTC. Amino acid sequence: CASSSPGVYEQYF. This chain links TRBV6-5 with TRBJ2-5, with a possible D match to TRBD1 (6 bases). The J call is doubtful: the DNA matches TRBJ2-7 better. The CDR3 has 13 residues. Germline loops: CDR1 MNHEY, CDR2 SVGAGI.

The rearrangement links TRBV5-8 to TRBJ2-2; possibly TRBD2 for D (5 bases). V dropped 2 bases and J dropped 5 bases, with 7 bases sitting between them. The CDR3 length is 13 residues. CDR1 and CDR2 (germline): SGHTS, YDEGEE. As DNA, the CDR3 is TGTGCCAGCAGCTTCCGGGGAACCGGGGAGCTGTTTTTT. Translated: CASSFRGTGELFF.

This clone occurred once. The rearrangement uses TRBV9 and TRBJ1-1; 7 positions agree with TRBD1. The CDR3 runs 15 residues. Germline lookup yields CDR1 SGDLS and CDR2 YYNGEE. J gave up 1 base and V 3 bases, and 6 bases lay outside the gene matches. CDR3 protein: CASSARTGGNTEAFF. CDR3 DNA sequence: TGTGCCAGCAGCGCTAGGACAGGAGGGAACACTGAAGCTTTCTTT.

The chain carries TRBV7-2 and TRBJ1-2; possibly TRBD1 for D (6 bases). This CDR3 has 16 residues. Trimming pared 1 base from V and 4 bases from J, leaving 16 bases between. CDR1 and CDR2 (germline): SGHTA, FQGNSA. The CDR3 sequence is CASSLDLRDNPYGYTF. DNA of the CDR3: TGTGCCAGCAGCTTAGACCTCCGGGACAACCCCTATGGCTACACCTTC.

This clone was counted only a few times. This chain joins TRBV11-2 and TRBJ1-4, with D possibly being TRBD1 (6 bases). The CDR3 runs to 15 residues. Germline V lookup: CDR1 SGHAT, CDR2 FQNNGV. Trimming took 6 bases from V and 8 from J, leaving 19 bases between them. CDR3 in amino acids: CASSRFSGVEEKLFF. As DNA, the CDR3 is TGTGCCAGCAGTCGCTTTTCAGGGGTAGAGGAAAAACTGTTTTTT.

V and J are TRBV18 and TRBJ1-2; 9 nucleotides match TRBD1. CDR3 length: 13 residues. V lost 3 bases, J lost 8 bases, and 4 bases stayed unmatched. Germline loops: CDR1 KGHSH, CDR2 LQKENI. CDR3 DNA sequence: TGTGCCAGCTCACCGGGACAGGGTGGAGGCTACACCTTC. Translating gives CASSPGQGGGYTF.

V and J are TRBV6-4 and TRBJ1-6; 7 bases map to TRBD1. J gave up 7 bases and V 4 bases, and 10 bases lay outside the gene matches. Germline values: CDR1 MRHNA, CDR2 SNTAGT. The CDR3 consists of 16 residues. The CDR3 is CASSAHPGTDNSPLHF. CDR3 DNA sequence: TGTGCCAGCAGTGCCCACCCCGGGACAGACAATTCACCCCTCCACTTT.

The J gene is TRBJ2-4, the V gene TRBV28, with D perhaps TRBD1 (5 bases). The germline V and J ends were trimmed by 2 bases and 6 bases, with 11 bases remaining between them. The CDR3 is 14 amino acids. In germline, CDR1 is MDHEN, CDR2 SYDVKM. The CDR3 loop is CASSLTGYRNIQYF. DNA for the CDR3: TGTGCCAGCAGTTTAACAGGATATAGAAACATTCAGTACTTC.

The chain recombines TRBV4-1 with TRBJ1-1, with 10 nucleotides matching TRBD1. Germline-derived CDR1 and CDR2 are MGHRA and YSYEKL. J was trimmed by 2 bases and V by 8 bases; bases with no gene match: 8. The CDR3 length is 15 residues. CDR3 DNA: TGCGCCAGCCTTAGGGGACAGGGGATTAACACTGAAGCTTTCTTT. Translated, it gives CASLRGQGINTEAFF.

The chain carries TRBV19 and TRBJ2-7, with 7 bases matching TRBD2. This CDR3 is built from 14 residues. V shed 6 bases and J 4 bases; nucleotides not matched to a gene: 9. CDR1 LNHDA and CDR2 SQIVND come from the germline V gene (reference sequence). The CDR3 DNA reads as TGTGCCAGTAGCCCGGCGGGGAGGGCTTACGAGCAGTACTTC. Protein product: CASSPAGRAYEQYF.

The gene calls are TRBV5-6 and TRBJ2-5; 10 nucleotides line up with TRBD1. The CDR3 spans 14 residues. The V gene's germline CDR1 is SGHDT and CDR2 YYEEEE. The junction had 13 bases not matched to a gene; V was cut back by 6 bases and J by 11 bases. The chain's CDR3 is CASTNRDRGGEQYF. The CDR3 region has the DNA TGTGCCAGCACCAATCGGGACAGGGGTGGAGAGCAGTACTTC.

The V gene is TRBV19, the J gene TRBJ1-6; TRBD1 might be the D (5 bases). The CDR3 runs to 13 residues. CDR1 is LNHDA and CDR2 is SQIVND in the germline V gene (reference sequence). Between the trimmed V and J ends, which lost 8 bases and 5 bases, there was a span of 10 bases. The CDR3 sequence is CASGGSNNSPLHF. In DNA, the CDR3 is TGTGCCAGTGGGGGGTCAAATAATTCACCCCTCCACTTT.